These 18 T cell receptor beta chains share one sample of origin, sequenced in a study of T cells in Graves' hyperthyroidism and ophthalmopathy. RNA transcripts gave rise to amplified TCR beta CDR3 regions. HTBI primers drove first-round RT-PCR of the TCR CDR3. MiXCR was run by TCRdb on the multiplex PCR reads, yielding one entry per CDR3 protein. The sample records a few hundred thousand distinct CDR3 sequences, about a sixth being singletons. Input material: blood. These receptors were obtained from a woman aged 18-30 years with Graves' hyperthyroidism that later progressed to Graves' ophthalmopathy.

For this clonotype: The conserved closing phenylalanine or tryptophan is absent in this CDR3, likely reflecting a read error. V gene TRBV6-4 combines with J gene TRBJ2-5; tentative D call: TRBD1 (5 bases). The CDR3 loop spans 14 amino acids. Germline CDR1 is MRHNA and CDR2 is SNTAGT. CDR3 in amino acids: CASSYSSQGETQYL. Here the CDR3 DNA reads TGTGCCAGCAGTTACTCGAGTCAGGGAGAGACCCAGTACCTC.

There are many counts of this clonotype. The rearrangement uses TRBV10-3 and TRBJ2-1; 12 bases match TRBD2. Germline V gene data show CDR1 as ENHRY and CDR2 as SYGVKD. The CDR3 is made up of 20 amino acids. V gave up 0 bases and J gave up 0 bases; unmatched junction bases: 9. The DNA for the CDR3 is TGTGCCATCAGTGAGTCCGATACTAGCGGGAGGACCAGCTCCTACAATGAGCAGTTCTTC. Its protein is CAISESDTSGRTSSYNEQFF.

In this sample, this clonotype turned up many times. The chain employs TRBV3-1 and TRBJ1-5, with D unclear. Germline CDR1 and CDR2: LGHDT and YNNKEL (reference sequence). V lost 5 bases and J 7 bases, leaving 9 bases between the germline ends. The CDR3 spans 12 residues. The CDR3 reads CASSYFGQPQHF. For the CDR3, the DNA is TGTGCCAGCAGCTATTTCGGCCAGCCCCAGCATTTT.

This clonotype was observed many times. The J gene is TRBJ2-7, the V gene TRBV10-3, with D tentatively TRBD1 (6 bases). V lost 4 bases and J 3 bases, leaving 13 bases between the germline ends. The CDR3 consists of 14 residues. Germline values: CDR1 ENHRY, CDR2 SYGVKD. The CDR3 region has the DNA TGTGCCATCAGTGGAAGGGACACGGACTACGAGCAGTACTTC. Translation gives CAISGRDTDYEQYF.

This clonotype appeared many times. The chain couples TRBV28 to TRBJ2-5; possibly TRBD1 for D (6 bases). CDR3 length equals 13 residues. The V end was cut by 2 bases, the J end by 3 bases, with 7 bases between. Germline V lookup: CDR1 MDHEN, CDR2 SYDVKM. This chain's CDR3 is CASSLGTKETQYF. CDR3 nucleotide sequence: TGTGCCAGCAGTTTAGGGACAAAAGAGACCCAGTACTTC.

This clonotype was observed many times. This CDR3 is CASGLLRTGDRNEQFF. The CDR3 nucleotides read TGTGCTAGTGGCTTGTTGAGGACAGGGGACCGCAATGAGCAGTTCTTC. V and J are TRBV12-5 and TRBJ2-1, with 9 bases lining up with TRBD1. V shed 6 bases, J shed 6 bases, and the junction held 12 bases outside the gene matches. The germline V gene encodes CDR1 LGHNT and CDR2 FRNRAP. This CDR3 spans 16 amino acids.

This clonotype was seen ten or more times. The chain is built from TRBV28 and TRBJ1-1, with TRBD1 matching 8 bases. Trimming removed 3 bases from V and 1 base from J; junction bases left unmatched: 4. The CDR3 loop spans 15 amino acids. Germline V lookup: CDR1 MDHEN, CDR2 SYDVKM. CDR3 sequence: CASSFGGTGNTEAFF. DNA of the CDR3: TGTGCCAGCAGTTTCGGAGGGACAGGGAACACTGAAGCTTTCTTT.

This clonotype was observed at least ten times. This rearrangement joins TRBV9 to TRBJ1-2, with D unclear. Looked up from germline, CDR1 is SGDLS and CDR2 is YYNGEE. CDR3 length: 15 residues. The V end was cut by 0 bases, the J end by 3 bases, with 12 bases between. The CDR3 sequence is CASSVDRLGYYGYTF. The DNA for the CDR3 is TGTGCCAGCAGCGTAGATCGGCTCGGTTACTATGGCTACACCTTC. The full variable domain, its missing parts supplied by reference TRBV9 and TRBJ1-2, is DSGVTQTPKHLITATGQRVTLRCSPRSGDLSVYWYQQSLDQGLQFLIQYYNGEERAKGNILERFSAQQFPDLHSELNLSSLELGDSALYFCASSVDRLGYYGYTFGSGTRLTVV.

This clonotype was detected a few times. V usage is TRBV6-2 or TRBV6-3 and J usage is TRBJ2-2, with TRBD1 matching over 7 bases. The germline V gene encodes CDR1 MNHEY and CDR2 SVGEGT. The CDR3 totals 16 residues. V shed 5 bases and J 0 bases; nucleotides not matched to a gene: 6. The CDR3 protein is CASSPYRGANTGELFF. In DNA, the CDR3 is TGTGCCAGCAGTCCCTACAGGGGCGCGAACACCGGGGAGCTGTTTTTT.

This chain uses TRBV2 with TRBJ2-1; D ambiguous. Germline V CDR1 and CDR2: SNHLY, FYNNEI. CDR3 size: 16 residues. The V gene lost 0 bases and the J gene lost 10 bases, with 19 bases spanning the gap. The CDR3 loop reads CASSEARDPRQGEQFF. CDR3 nucleotides: TGTGCCAGCAGTGAAGCGCGCGACCCCCGCCAAGGAGAGCAGTTCTTC.

In its sample, this clonotype was seen many times. The chain links TRBV20-1 to TRBJ2-7, with 7 nucleotides matching TRBD2. The CDR3 length is 15 residues. Trimming cost V 3 bases and J 0 bases; bases outside gene matches: 8. The germline V gene has CDR1 DFQATT and CDR2 SNEGSKA (reference sequence). The CDR3 reads CSARMWRESSYEQYF. The CDR3 coding sequence is TGCAGTGCTAGGATGTGGCGGGAGAGCTCCTACGAGCAGTACTTC.

The sample holds many counts of this clonotype. The chain carries TRBV28 and TRBJ2-7, with 7 bases matching TRBD1. Germline CDR1 and CDR2: MDHEN and SYDVKM. With V trimmed by 3 bases and J by 3 bases, 8 bases remained unmatched. CDR3 length: 15 amino acids. CDR3 nucleotide sequence: TGTGCCAGCAGTTTTGCGTCAGGGGGTAACTACGAGCAGTACTTC. Amino acids: CASSFASGGNYEQYF.

A few counts support this clonotype. V and J are TRBV4-3 and TRBJ2-1; D perhaps matches TRBD1 (6 bases). Germline loops: CDR1 LGHNA, CDR2 YSLEER. V lost 0 bases and J 2 bases, leaving 11 bases between the germline ends. CDR3 length: 16 residues. The CDR3 here is CASSQEFRGAYNEQFF. In nucleotides, the CDR3 is TGCGCCAGCAGCCAAGAGTTCAGGGGCGCCTACAATGAGCAGTTCTTC.

Only a few counts were recorded for this clonotype. The V and J genes are TRBV24-1 and TRBJ2-5, with 9 nucleotides matching TRBD1. The CDR3 is 13 amino acids. The junction had 2 bases not matched to a gene; V was cut back by 3 bases and J by 7 bases. Germline V gene sequence: CDR1 KGHDR, CDR2 SFDVKD. CDR3 coding DNA: TGTGCCACCAGTGATCCGGGACAGGGGACCCAGTACTTC. Its translation is CATSDPGQGTQYF.

At least ten counts were recorded for this clonotype. This rearrangement joins TRBV28 to TRBJ1-5; 7 bases fit TRBD1. The CDR3 extends over 15 amino acids. Germline CDR1 is MDHEN and CDR2 is SYDVKM. Trimming removed 6 bases from V and 1 base from J; junction bases left unmatched: 6. The CDR3 nucleotides are TGTGCCAGCAGGGATAGGGGGCTGAGCAATCAGCCCCAGCATTTT. Translated: CASRDRGLSNQPQHF.

The sample holds many counts of this clonotype. The V gene is TRBV7-9, the J gene TRBJ2-3, with 8 nucleotides matching TRBD1. The CDR3 loop spans 16 amino acids. The V gene end was trimmed by 5 bases and the J gene end by 3 bases; junction bases not matched to a gene: 10. Germline lookup yields CDR1 SEHNR and CDR2 FQNEAQ (reference sequence). This CDR3 is CASSLRRQGRTDTQYF. In nucleotides, the CDR3 is TGTGCCAGCAGCCTAAGAAGACAGGGGAGGACAGATACGCAGTATTTT.

This rearrangement joins TRBV24-1 to TRBJ2-1; perhaps TRBD2 as D (6 bases). Germline V gene data show CDR1 as KGHDR and CDR2 as SFDVKD. V lost 4 bases and J lost 1, with 10 bases in between. CDR3 size: 15 residues. CDR3 nucleotides: TGTGCCACCAGTGAGGGGGGAACTTCCTACAATGAGCAGTTCTTC. This codes for CATSEGGTSYNEQFF.

This clonotype was detected ten times or more. This chain uses TRBV28 with TRBJ1-1; D gene unclear. The germline gives CDR1 MDHEN, CDR2 SYDVKM. The ends were cut back, 4 bases at V and 11 bases at J, with 11 bases in the middle. The CDR3 is made up of 11 amino acids. The CDR3 spells CASSSLSSAFF. CDR3 bases: TGTGCCAGCAGTTCCCTCAGTTCCGCTTTCTTT.